This T cell receptor (beta chain) was sequenced in a study of T cell repertoires in cytomegalovirus infection. This clonotype has a count of ten or more. This CDR3 comprises 15 residues. V was shortened by 5 bases and J by 6 bases, with 19 bases between the two germline ends. Germline V gene lookup returns CDR1 MNHNS and CDR2 SASEGT. A single record per CDR3 protein comes from TCRdb applying MiXCR to the reads. The sample includes about 140,000 distinct CDR3 sequences, about 6.5% of them seen just once. The chain links TRBV6-1 to TRBJ1-1, with unresolved D. Input material: PBMCs. The receptor was derived from a human donor in good health (CMV status not recorded). Some clones in this sample may be carry-over from other donors' samples. The CDR3 bases are TGTGCCAGCAGTTGGACTGGTACTCGGTCTCCTGAAGCTTTCTTT. As protein: CASSWTGTRSPEAFF.